The sequence of this T cell receptor (beta chain) was determined in a study of patients and donors after allogeneic stem cell transplantation. CDR3 size: 13 residues. Trimming stripped 2 bases from V and 5 bases from J, with 9 bases between. CDR1 is MGHRA and CDR2 is YSYEKL in the germline V gene. In TCRdb, the RT-PCR reads were re-called with MiXCR into one record per CDR3 protein. The table lists 190,000 or so distinct CDR3 sequences, 35% to 45% of them singletons. Sequenced material: blood, either unsorted or a sorted T cell fraction (not recorded which). The chain combines TRBV4-1 with TRBJ2-5, with D unresolved. The receptor was derived from a human donor who was either an allogeneic HSCT recipient or a stem cell or donor lymphocyte infusion donor (not recorded which). It is not recorded whose cells these are; they may come from a transplant donor. CDR3 nucleotide sequence: TGCGCCAGCAGCCAACACCACAAGGAGACCCAGTACTTC. Its translation: CASSQHHKETQYF.